This TCR beta chain was retrieved from a study of shared clonotypes between healthy human individuals. Overall study: Used for every donor were three CD4 naive, three CD4 memory, two CD8 naive and one CD8 memory plate. General study points: Few donors restricted represented genetic and exposure-history diversity.

A word on this clone: As yet, its antigen is unknown.

The germline V gene encodes CDR1 LGHNA and CDR2 YSLEER. The ends lost 4 bases at V and 4 bases at J; junction bases unmatched: 5. CDR3 length: 14 residues. In replicate PCRs of sorted subsets, approximately 210 ng DNA, approximately 30,000 T cell genomes, was used. Clones were read by immunoSEQ multiplex PCR, and TCRdb kept only the in-frame ones, dropping some. The table includes over a million clones, about 80% detected once. Specimen: memory CD4+ T cells from PBMCs. Subset described: CD45RA-negative fraction. This TCR derives from a man younger than 35 in good health. Some clones in this sample may be carry-over from other donors' samples. This chain connects TRBV4-3 to TRBJ1-2, with 8 bases matching TRBD1. Written as DNA, the CDR3 is TGCGCCAGCAGCCCCGGACAGGGACCCTATGGCTACACCTTC. Its protein is CASSPGQGPYGYTF.